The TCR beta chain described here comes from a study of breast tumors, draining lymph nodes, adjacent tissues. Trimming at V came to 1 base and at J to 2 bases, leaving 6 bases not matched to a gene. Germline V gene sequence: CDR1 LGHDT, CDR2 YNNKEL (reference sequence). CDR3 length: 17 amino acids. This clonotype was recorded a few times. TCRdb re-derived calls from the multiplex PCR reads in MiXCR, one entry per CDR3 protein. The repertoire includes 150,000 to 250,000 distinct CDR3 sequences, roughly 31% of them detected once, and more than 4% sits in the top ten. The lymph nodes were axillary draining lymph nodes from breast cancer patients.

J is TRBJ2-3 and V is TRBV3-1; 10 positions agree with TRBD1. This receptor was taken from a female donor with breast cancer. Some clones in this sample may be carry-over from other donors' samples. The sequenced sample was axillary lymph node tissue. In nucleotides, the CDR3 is TGTGCCAGCAGCCAAGCAGGGACAGGGGATTTCACAGATACGCAGTATTTT. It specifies CASSQAGTGDFTDTQYF.